Each of the 10 T cell receptor beta chains below was sequenced from the same sample in a study of shared clonotypes between healthy human individuals. The repertoire was sequenced with immunoSEQ multiplex PCR; TCRdb's copy has only in-frame clones and lacks some. The sample contains approximately 980,000 clones, roughly 72% of which appear only once. Material for sequencing was memory CD4+ T cells sorted from blood. Subset: CD45RA-negative fraction. The receptors here all came from a man between 18 and 35 years old in good health.

The chain combines TRBV10-3 with TRBJ2-5; D may be TRBD1 (6 bases). Trimming cost V 4 bases and J 4 bases, with 10 bases left between them. Germline CDR1 ENHRY, CDR2 SYGVKD. The CDR3 consists of 13 residues. The chain's CDR3 is CAISAQGSETQYF. The CDR3 DNA follows: TGTGCCATCAGTGCACAGGGATCAGAGACCCAGTACTTC.

The rearrangement joins TRBV19 to TRBJ2-2; no clear D. This CDR3 is built from 13 residues. The V and J ends lost 6 bases and 4 bases respectively, with 9 bases between them. Germline V gene lookup returns CDR1 LNHDA and CDR2 SQIVND (reference sequence). This CDR3 reads CASRGRTTGELFF. The CDR3 DNA reads TGTGCCAGTAGAGGCAGGACCACCGGGGAGCTGTTTTTT.

This clone has a single count. The chain links TRBV12-1 to TRBJ2-7; the D call TRBD2 from the table was never checked on the DNA. TRBV12-1 is a known pseudogene. The CDR3 sequence is 19 residues long. The CDR3 coding sequence is TGTGCCAGCAGCTTTGTTGGGACTAGCGGGCCTAAGGCCTCCTACGAGCAGTACTTC. Translated, it gives CASSFVGTSGPKASYEQYF.

This clone is a singleton in its sample. The J gene is TRBJ1-4, the V gene TRBV6-5, with a possible D match to TRBD1 (5 bases). Trimming stripped 6 bases from V and 8 bases from J, with 19 bases between. The CDR3 has 15 residues. Germline V lookup: CDR1 MNHEY, CDR2 SVGAGI. In DNA form, the CDR3 reads TGTGCCAGCAGCTTAACGCGGGGGGAGGGAGAAAAACTGTTTTTT. This encodes CASSLTRGEGEKLFF.

Notes on this clone: A read error may explain this, as a much larger clone is one base away. This chain links TRBV14 with TRBJ1-1; maybe TRBD1 (5 bases). V lost 2 bases to trimming and J lost 5 bases, with 12 bases between them. Germline CDR1 SGHDN, CDR2 FVKESK. This CDR3 contains 14 residues. The CDR3 nucleotides are TGTGCCAGCAGCCAACAGGGATTCGGGACTGAAGCTTTCTTT. It translates to CASSQQGFGTEAFF.

The chain employs TRBV20-1 and TRBJ2-7, with D unclear. Trimming took off 6 bases at V and 5 bases at J, with 11 bases between the two ends. This CDR3 spans 11 amino acids. Germline V CDR1 and CDR2: DFQATT, SNEGSKA (reference sequence). The chain's CDR3 is CSARISNEQYF. The CDR3 DNA reads as TGCAGTGCCAGAATCTCGAACGAGCAGTACTTC.

The chain employs TRBV4-3 and TRBJ2-7, with D possibly being TRBD1 or TRBD2 (6 bases each). There are 13 residues in the CDR3. Germline lookup yields CDR1 LGHNA and CDR2 YSLEER. Between the trimmed V and J ends, which lost 0 bases and 7 bases, there was a span of 10 bases. DNA for the CDR3: TGCGCCAGCAGCCAAGATGCGGGGACAGAGCAGTACTTC. Translation: CASSQDAGTEQYF.

This chain uses TRBV7-2 with TRBJ1-2; 11 nucleotides align to TRBD1. This CDR3 contains 18 residues. V was clipped by 5 bases and J by 1 base; unmatched bases: 12. Germline V gives CDR1 SGHTA, CDR2 FQGNSA. This CDR3 reads CASSPSSGTGGDNYGYTF. CDR3 sequence (DNA): TGTGCCAGCAGCCCGAGTTCCGGGACAGGGGGGGATAACTATGGCTACACCTTC.

The count of this clone is one. This chain links TRBV5-1 with TRBJ2-2; 8 bases are shared with TRBD2. V was clipped by 4 bases and J by 6 bases; unmatched bases: 14. There are 17 residues in the CDR3. Germline values: CDR1 SGHRS, CDR2 YFSETQ. Here the CDR3 DNA reads TGCGCCAGCAGCCGCCTTGTCAGCGGGAGTTCCGCCGGGGAGCTGTTTTTT. Protein sequence: CASSRLVSGSSAGELFF.

Here the CDR3 DNA reads TGTGCCAGCAACAGGGACTTAGGGGGCACTGAAGCTTTCTTT. Its translation: CASNRDLGGTEAFF. The J gene is TRBJ1-1, the V gene TRBV5-4; maybe TRBD1 (6 bases). In germline, CDR1 is SGHNT, CDR2 YYREEE (reference sequence). V lost 6 bases to trimming and J lost 4 bases, with 16 bases between them. This CDR3 region has 14 residues. The whole variable domain, remainder taken from reference TRBV5-4 and TRBJ1-1, is ETGVTQSPTHLIKTRGQQVTLRCSSQSGHNTVSWYQQALGQGPQFIFQYYREEENGRGNFPPRFSGLQFPNYSSELNVNALELDDSALYLCASNRDLGGTEAFFGQGTRLTVV.